The 8 T cell receptor beta chains presented below share a single source sample, sequenced in a study of blood T cell repertoires in COVID-19. Only in-frame clones appear in the TCRdb table, and some are missing; sequencing was by immunoSEQ multiplex PCR. The sample includes approximately 180,000 clones, 75% to 95% of them seen just once. The source material was peripheral blood. All receptors come from a man aged 50 or older with acute or convalescent COVID-19.

This clone showed up just once. CDR3 DNA sequence: TGTGCCAGCAGTTTAGGGACACCGGCCTACGAGCAGTACGTC. This gives the protein CASSLGTPAYEQYV. J is TRBJ2-7 and V is TRBV6-2 or TRBV6-3; tentatively, D is TRBD1 (6 bases). V shed 4 bases and J shed 2 bases, with 12 bases lying between them. This CDR3 comprises 14 residues. Looked up from germline, CDR1 is MNHEY and CDR2 is SVGEGT.

This clone was counted a single time. This chain joins TRBV29-1 and TRBJ1-4; 10 nucleotides align to TRBD1. CDR3 size: 16 residues. Germline V gives CDR1 SQVTM, CDR2 ANQGSEA. V trimming: 4 bases; J trimming: 3 bases; junction bases outside the gene matches: 8. The CDR3 DNA follows: TGCAGCGTTGGCGGAGGGACAGGGGTCCCTAATGAAAAACTGTTTTTT. It translates to CSVGGGTGVPNEKLFF.

This chain connects TRBV7-6 to TRBJ2-2, with TRBD2 matching over 8 bases. Germline assignment: CDR1 SGHVS and CDR2 FNYEAQ. The J segment lost 5 bases and the V segment lost 4 bases, leaving 6 bases of the junction unmatched. CDR3 length: 15 amino acids. The CDR3 nucleotides are TGTGCCAGCAGCTCGCGGGGGGCGGGTACCGGGGAGCTGTTTTTT. As protein: CASSSRGAGTGELFF.

The V gene is TRBV10-3, the J gene TRBJ2-1; a weak D match, TRBD2 (6 bases). Germline V gene data show CDR1 as ENHRY and CDR2 as SYGVKD. This CDR3 spans 16 amino acids. V was clipped by 3 bases and J by 9 bases, with 21 bases between them. The CDR3 region has the DNA TGTGCCATCAGTGATCGTGGATCGACTAGTGATAGTGAGCAGTTCTTC. Its protein product is CAISDRGSTSDSEQFF.

This rearrangement joins TRBV19 to TRBJ1-1, with 7 bases identical to TRBD1. The V gene's germline CDR1 is LNHDA and CDR2 SQIVND (reference sequence). Trimming took 3 bases from V and 3 from J; bases not matched to a gene: 4. The CDR3 consists of 14 residues. CDR3 amino acids: CASSITGVDTEAFF. CDR3 nucleotide sequence: TGTGCCAGTAGTATTACAGGGGTGGACACTGAAGCTTTCTTT.

The rearrangement uses TRBV7-3 and TRBJ1-1; D unresolved. There are 13 residues in the CDR3. Germline V gene sequence: CDR1 SGHTA, CDR2 FQGTGA. Trimming took 5 bases from V and 0 from J, leaving 7 bases between them. DNA of the CDR3: TGTGCCAGCAGCGCAACAGTGAACACTGAAGCTTTCTTT. Translating it yields CASSATVNTEAFF.

This clone has just a few counts. The V call is TRBV5-1, the J call TRBJ2-1; 7 bases fit TRBD1. The junction had 7 bases not matched to a gene; V was cut back by 4 bases and J by 9 bases. The CDR3 runs 13 residues. Germline V lookup: CDR1 SGHRS, CDR2 YFSETQ. The CDR3 is CASSATGDREQFF. The CDR3 coding sequence is TGCGCCAGCAGCGCTACAGGGGACCGTGAGCAGTTCTTC.

This clone has only one observation. The chain uses TRBV25-1 and TRBJ2-2; D is unresolved. V was shortened by 4 bases and J by 4 bases, with 13 bases between the two germline ends. The CDR3 is made up of 15 amino acids. Germline assignment: CDR1 MGHDK and CDR2 SYGVNS. For the CDR3, the DNA is TGTGCCAGCAGTGCTGCCGAGGCGGTCACCGGGGAGCTGTTTTTT. Amino acids: CASSAAEAVTGELFF. The whole variable domain, filled in from reference TRBV25-1 and TRBJ2-2, reads EADIYQTPRYLVIGTGKKITLECSQTMGHDKMYWYQQDPGMELHLIHYSYGVNSTEKGDLSSESTVSRIRTEHFPLTLESARPSHTSQYLCASSAAEAVTGELFFGEGSRLTVL.